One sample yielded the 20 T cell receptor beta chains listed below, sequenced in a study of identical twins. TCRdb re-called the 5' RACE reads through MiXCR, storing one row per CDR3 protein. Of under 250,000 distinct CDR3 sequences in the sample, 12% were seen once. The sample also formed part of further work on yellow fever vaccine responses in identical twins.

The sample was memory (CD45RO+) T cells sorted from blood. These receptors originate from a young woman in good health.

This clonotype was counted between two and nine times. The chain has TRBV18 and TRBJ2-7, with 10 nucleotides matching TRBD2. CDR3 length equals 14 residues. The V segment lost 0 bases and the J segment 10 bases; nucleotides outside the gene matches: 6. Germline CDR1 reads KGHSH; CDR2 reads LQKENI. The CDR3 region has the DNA TGTGCCAGCTCACCACCCCTAGCGGGAGTTGTCCAGTACTTC. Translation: CASSPPLAGVVQYF.

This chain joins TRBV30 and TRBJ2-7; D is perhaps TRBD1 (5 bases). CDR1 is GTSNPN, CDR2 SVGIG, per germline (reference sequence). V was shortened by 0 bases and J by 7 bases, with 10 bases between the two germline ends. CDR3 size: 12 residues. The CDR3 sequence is CAWSVSGYEQYF. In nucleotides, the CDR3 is TGTGCCTGGAGTGTGTCAGGGTATGAGCAGTACTTC.

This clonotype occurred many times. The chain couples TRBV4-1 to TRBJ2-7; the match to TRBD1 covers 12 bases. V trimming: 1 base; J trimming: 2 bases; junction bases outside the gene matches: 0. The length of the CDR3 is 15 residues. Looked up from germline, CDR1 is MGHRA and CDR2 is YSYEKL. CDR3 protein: CASSQGDRGPYEQYF. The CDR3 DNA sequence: TGCGCCAGCAGCCAAGGGGACAGGGGGCCCTACGAGCAGTACTTC.

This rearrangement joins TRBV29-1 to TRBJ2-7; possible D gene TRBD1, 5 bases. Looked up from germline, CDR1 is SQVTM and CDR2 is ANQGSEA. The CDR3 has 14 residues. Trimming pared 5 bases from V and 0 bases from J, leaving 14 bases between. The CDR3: CSVKTALNSYEQYF. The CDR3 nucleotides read TGCAGCGTTAAGACAGCTCTGAACTCCTACGAGCAGTACTTC.

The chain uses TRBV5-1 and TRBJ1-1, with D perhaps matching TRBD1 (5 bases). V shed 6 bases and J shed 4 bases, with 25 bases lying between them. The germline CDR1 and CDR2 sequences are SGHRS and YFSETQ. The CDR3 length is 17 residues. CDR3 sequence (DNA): TGCGCCAGCACGATGAAGGACAAACTCTATGATGGCACTGAAGCTTTCTTT. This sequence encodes CASTMKDKLYDGTEAFF.

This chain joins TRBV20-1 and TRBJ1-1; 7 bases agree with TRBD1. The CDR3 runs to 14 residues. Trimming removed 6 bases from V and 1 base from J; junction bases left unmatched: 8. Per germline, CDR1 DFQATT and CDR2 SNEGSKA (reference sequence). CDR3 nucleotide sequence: TGCAGTGCCACATTGACAGGGAGGAACACTGAAGCTTTCTTT. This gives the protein CSATLTGRNTEAFF.

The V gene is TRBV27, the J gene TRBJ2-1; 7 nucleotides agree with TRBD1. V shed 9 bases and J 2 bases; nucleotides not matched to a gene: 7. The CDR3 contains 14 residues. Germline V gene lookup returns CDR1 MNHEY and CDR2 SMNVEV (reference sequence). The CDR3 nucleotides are TGTGCCAGTAGAATGGACAGGACCTACAATGAGCAGTTCTTC. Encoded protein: CASRMDRTYNEQFF.

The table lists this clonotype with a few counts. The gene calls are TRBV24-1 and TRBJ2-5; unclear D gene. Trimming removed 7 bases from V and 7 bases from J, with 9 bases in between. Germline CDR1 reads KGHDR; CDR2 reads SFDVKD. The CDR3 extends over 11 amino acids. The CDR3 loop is CATRELGTQYF. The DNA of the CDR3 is TGTGCCACCAGGGAGCTGGGGACCCAGTACTTC.

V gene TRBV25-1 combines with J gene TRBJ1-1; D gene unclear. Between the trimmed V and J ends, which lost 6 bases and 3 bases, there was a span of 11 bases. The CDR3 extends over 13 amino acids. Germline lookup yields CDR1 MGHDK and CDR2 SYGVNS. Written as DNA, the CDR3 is TGTGCCAGCAGGCACGACGGTTACACTGAAGCTTTCTTT. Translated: CASRHDGYTEAFF.

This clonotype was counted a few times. CDR3 residues: CSVEPDPGQPQHF. CDR3 nucleotides: TGCAGCGTTGAACCGGACCCCGGGCAGCCCCAGCATTTT. The chain couples TRBV29-1 to TRBJ1-5; D gene unclear. Germline CDR1 is SQVTM and CDR2 is ANQGSEA. This CDR3 comprises 13 residues. V was cut by 2 bases and J by 7 bases, with 12 bases left in between.

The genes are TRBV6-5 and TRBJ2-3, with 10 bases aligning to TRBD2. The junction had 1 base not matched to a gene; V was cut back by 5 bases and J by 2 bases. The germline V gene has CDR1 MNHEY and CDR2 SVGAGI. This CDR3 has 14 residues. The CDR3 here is CASSTSGVTDTQYF. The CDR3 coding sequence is TGTGCCAGCAGTACTAGCGGGGTCACAGATACGCAGTATTTT.

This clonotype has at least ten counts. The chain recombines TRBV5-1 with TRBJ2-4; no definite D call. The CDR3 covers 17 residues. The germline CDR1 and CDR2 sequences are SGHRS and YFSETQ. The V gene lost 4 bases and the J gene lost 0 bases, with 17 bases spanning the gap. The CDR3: CASSPETPGLAKNIQYF. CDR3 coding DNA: TGCGCCAGCAGCCCCGAGACCCCGGGTCTAGCCAAAAACATTCAGTACTTC.

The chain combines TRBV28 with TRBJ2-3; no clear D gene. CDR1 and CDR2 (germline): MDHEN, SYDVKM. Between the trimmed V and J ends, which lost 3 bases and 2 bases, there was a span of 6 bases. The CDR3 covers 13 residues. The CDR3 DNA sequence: TGTGCCAGCAGTTTTGACTCCACAGATACGCAGTATTTT. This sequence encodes CASSFDSTDTQYF.

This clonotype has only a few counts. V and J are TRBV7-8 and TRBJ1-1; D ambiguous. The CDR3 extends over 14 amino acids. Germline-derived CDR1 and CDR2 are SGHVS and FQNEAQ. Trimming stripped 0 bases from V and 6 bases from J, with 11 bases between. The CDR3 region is CASSLASVGAEAFF. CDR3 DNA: TGTGCCAGCAGCTTAGCATCGGTGGGCGCTGAAGCTTTCTTT. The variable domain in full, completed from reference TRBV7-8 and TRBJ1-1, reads GAGVSQSPRYKVAKRGQDVALRCDPISGHVSLFWYQQALGQGPEFLTYFQNEAQLDKSGLPSDRFFAERPEGSVSTLKIQRTQQEDSAVYLCASSLASVGAEAFFGQGTRLTVV.

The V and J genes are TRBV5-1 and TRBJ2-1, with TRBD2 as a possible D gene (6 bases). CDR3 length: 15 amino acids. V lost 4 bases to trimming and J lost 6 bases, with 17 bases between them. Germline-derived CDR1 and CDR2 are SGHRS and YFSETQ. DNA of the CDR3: TGCGCCAGCAGCCCGGTGATCGGGGGTGGCAATGAGCAGTTCTTC. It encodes CASSPVIGGGNEQFF.

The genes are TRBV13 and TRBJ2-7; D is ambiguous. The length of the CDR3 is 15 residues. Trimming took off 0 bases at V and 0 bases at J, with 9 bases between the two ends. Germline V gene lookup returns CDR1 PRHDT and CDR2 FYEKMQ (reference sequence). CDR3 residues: CASSLGPQSSYEQYF. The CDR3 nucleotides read TGTGCCAGCAGCTTAGGCCCCCAGTCCTCCTACGAGCAGTACTTC. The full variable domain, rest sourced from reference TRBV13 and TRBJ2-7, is AAGVIQSPRHLIKEKRETATLKCYPIPRHDTVYWYQQGPGQDPQFLISFYEKMQSDKGSIPDRFSAQQFSDYHSELNMSSLELGDSALYFCASSLGPQSSYEQYFGPGTRLTVT.

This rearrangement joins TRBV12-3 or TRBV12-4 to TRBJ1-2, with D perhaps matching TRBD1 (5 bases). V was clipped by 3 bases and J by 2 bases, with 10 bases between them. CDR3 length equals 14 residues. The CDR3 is CASSFGKGNYGYTF. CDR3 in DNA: TGTGCCAGCAGTTTTGGGAAGGGGAACTATGGCTACACCTTC.

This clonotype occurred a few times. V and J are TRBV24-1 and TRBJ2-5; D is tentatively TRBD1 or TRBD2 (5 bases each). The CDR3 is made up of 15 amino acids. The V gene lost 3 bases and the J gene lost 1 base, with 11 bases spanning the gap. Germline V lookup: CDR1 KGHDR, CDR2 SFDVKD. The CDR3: CATSDTRGGQETQYF. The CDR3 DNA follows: TGTGCCACCAGTGATACTAGGGGCGGCCAAGAGACCCAGTACTTC.

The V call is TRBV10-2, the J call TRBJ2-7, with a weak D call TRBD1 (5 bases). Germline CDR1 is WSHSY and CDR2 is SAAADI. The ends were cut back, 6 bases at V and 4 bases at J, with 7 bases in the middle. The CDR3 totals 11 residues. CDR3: CASRRQYEQYF. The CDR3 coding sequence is TGCGCCAGCAGAAGACAGTACGAGCAGTACTTC.

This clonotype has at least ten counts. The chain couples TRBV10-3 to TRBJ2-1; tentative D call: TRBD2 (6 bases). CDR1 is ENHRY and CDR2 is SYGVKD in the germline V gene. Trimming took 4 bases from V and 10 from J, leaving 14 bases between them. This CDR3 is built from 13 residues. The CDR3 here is CAISGNRDSEQFF. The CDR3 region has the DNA TGTGCCATCAGTGGTAACCGGGACTCAGAGCAGTTCTTC.